A selection of T cell receptor beta chains follows, all from one sample in a study of STAT3 mutations in large granular lymphocyte leukemia. Using immunoSEQ multiplex PCR, the repertoire was profiled, and TCRdb retains in-frame clones only, with some absent. In the table there are under 15,000 clones, about 76% of which are singletons. Sequencing was carried out using peripheral blood mononuclear cells. These receptors all come from a man in his sixties with T-cell large granular lymphocyte leukemia. Some clones in this sample may be carry-over from other donors' samples. The CDR3 runs from the conserved cysteine through the conserved F or W. A D gene is named only where the DNA matches it firmly. Clone size appears in some rows only: once, few, many, or a class for an expanded clone.

j_gene | abundance | v_gene | d_gene | CDR3aa | CDR3nt
TRBJ2-3 | . | TRBV28 | TRBD2 | CASSPAGTRGGTQYF | TGTGCCAGCAGTCCTGCCGGGACTAGGGGTGGCACGCAGTATTTT
TRBJ1-1 | . | TRBV4-1 | . | CASSPPPHRNTEAFF | TGCGCCAGCAGCCCCCCTCCTCACAGGAACACTGAAGCTTTCTTT
TRBJ1-2 | . | TRBV19 | . | CASSIFPLEGGYTF | TGTGCCAGTAGTATTTTTCCATTGGAGGGTGGCTACACCTTC
TRBJ2-1 | . | TRBV2 | TRBD1 | CASNKDRVYNEQFF | TGTGCCAGCAATAAGGACAGGGTCTACAATGAGCAGTTCTTC
TRBJ2-5 | . | TRBV27 | . | CASREVGSKEETQYF | TGTGCCAGCAGGGAAGTCGGGAGTAAAGAAGAGACCCAGTACTTC
TRBJ2-4 | . | TRBV30 | TRBD2 | CAWGKAGVNIQYF | TGTGCCTGGGGGAAAGCGGGAGTTAACATTCAGTACTTC
TRBJ1-1 | few | TRBV6-5 | . | CASSLRTRSEAFF | TGTGCCAGCAGCCTCAGGACAAGATCTGAAGCTTTCTTT
TRBJ2-1 | . | TRBV4-3 | . | CASSQDPSSYNEQFF | TGCGCCAGCAGCCAAGATCCGAGCTCCTACAATGAGCAGTTCTTC
TRBJ2-3 | . | TRBV6-5 | . | CASSSPGLGVPDTQYF | TGTGCCAGCAGTTCCCCGGGACTTGGAGTACCAGATACGCAGTATTTT
TRBJ2-3 | . | TRBV29-1 | TRBD2 | CSVGSQREGGPPDTQYF | TGCAGCGTTGGATCTCAGCGGGAGGGGGGGCCCCCAGATACGCAGTATTTT
TRBJ2-5 | few | TRBV28 | TRBD2 | CASSLQTSGGVETQYF | TGTGCCAGCAGTTTACAAACTAGCGGGGGGGTAGAGACCCAGTACTTC
TRBJ1-1 | . | TRBV18 | . | CASSPGQASNTEAFF | TGTGCCAGCTCACCTGGGCAGGCCTCGAACACTGAAGCTTTCTTT
TRBJ2-7 | . | TRBV28 | TRBD1 | CASSWGQGISYEQYF | TGTGCCAGCAGTTGGGGACAGGGAATCTCCTACGAGCAGTACTTC
TRBJ1-1 | . | TRBV7-9 | TRBD1 | CASSLSRAGGTEAFF | TGTGCCAGCAGCTTATCACGGGCAGGGGGGACTGAAGCTTTCTTT
TRBJ2-1 | medium-sized | TRBV9 | . | CASSVESNEQFF | TGTGCCAGCAGCGTAGAAAGCAATGAGCAGTTCTTC
TRBJ1-2 | . | TRBV29-1 | . | CSVAGGDGYTF | TGCAGCGTTGCCGGGGGGGATGGCTACACCTTC
TRBJ2-7 | . | TRBV6-1 | . | CASRLDLNAAYEQYF | TGTGCCAGCAGGCTAGACCTTAACGCGGCCTACGAGCAGTACTTC
TRBJ2-5 | . | TRBV5-1 | . | CASSGTGQGSLETQYF | TGCGCCAGCAGCGGAACAGGGCAAGGATCTTTGGAGACCCAGTACTTC
TRBJ2-5 | . | TRBV30 | TRBD2 | CAWGPGLAGGGETQYF | TGTGCCTGGGGCCCAGGACTAGCGGGAGGAGGGGAGACCCAGTACTTC
TRBJ2-2 | few | TRBV4-2 | . | CASSQVERDANTGELFF | TGTGCCAGCAGCCAAGTGGAACGGGACGCGAACACCGGGGAGCTGTTTTTT
TRBJ1-2 | . | TRBV30 | TRBD1 | CACECWQGDGYTF | TGTGCCTGCGAGTGTTGGCAGGGGGATGGCTACACCTTC
TRBJ2-1 | few | TRBV5-1 | TRBD2 | CASSREGTNNEQFF | TGCGCCAGCAGCAGGGAGGGGACTAACAATGAGCAGTTCTTC
TRBJ2-1 | few | TRBV29-1 | . | CSVEAVGKQFF | TGCAGCGTTGAAGCCGTGGGGAAGCAGTTCTTC
TRBJ1-2 | once | TRBV18 | TRBD1 | CASSPGGQFYGYTF | TGTGCCAGCTCACCAGGGGGACAGTTCTATGGCTACACCTTC
TRBJ1-3 | . | TRBV9 | . | CASSVAERGNTIYF | TGTGCCAGCAGCGTAGCTGAGAGGGGAAACACCATATATTTT
TRBJ2-5 | . | TRBV28 | . | CASRFPGNQGQETQYF | TGTGCCAGCCGTTTTCCGGGGAATCAGGGGCAAGAGACCCAGTACTTC
TRBJ2-2 | . | TRBV15 | . | CATSTSGVTGELFF | TGTGCCACCAGCACCTCAGGGGTCACCGGGGAGCTGTTTTTT
TRBJ2-3 | . | TRBV5-1 | TRBD1 | CASSGGQGAGDTQYF | TGCGCCAGCTCCGGGGGACAGGGGGCCGGAGATACGCAGTATTTT
TRBJ1-1 | once | TRBV29-1 | TRBD1 | CSGTQGGNTEAFF | TGCAGCGGTACACAGGGGGGCAACACTGAAGCTTTCTTT
TRBJ1-5 | once | TRBV6-6 | . | CASRDGPFRTQPQHF | TGTGCCAGCAGAGACGGGCCTTTCAGAACACAGCCCCAGCATTTT
TRBJ2-1 | . | TRBV19 | . | CASSIGAINEQFF | TGTGCCAGTAGTATCGGGGCGATCAATGAGCAGTTCTTC
TRBJ1-2 | . | TRBV4-2 | . | CASSQATEDSYTF | TGTGCCAGCAGCCAAGCGACAGAGGATAGCTACACCTTC
TRBJ1-1 | . | TRBV30 | . | CAWSVQVREAFF | TGTGCCTGGAGTGTTCAGGTCAGGGAAGCTTTCTTT
TRBJ2-1 | . | TRBV15 | TRBD2 | CATSREPLGGNEQFF | TGTGCCACCAGCAGAGAGCCCTTGGGAGGGAATGAGCAGTTCTTC
TRBJ1-5 | . | TRBV12-5 | . | CASGTRTDPTGPQHF | TGTGCTAGTGGTACCCGGACAGACCCCACAGGGCCCCAGCATTTT
TRBJ2-7 | . | TRBV27 | TRBD1 | CASTPTGSSYEQYF | TGTGCCAGCACCCCGACAGGGAGCTCCTACGAGCAGTACTTC
TRBJ2-7 | . | TRBV18 | TRBD1 | CASSPGQGPYEQYF | TGTGCCAGCTCACCGGGACAGGGTCCCTACGAGCAGTACTTC
TRBJ1-2 | once | TRBV7-9 | . | CASSTVGGYGYGYTF | TGTGCCAGCAGCACCGTCGGTGGGTATGGCTATGGCTACACCTTC
TRBJ2-3 | . | TRBV30 | TRBD2 | CASTSGLSTDTQYF | TGTGCCTCGACTAGCGGGTTGTCCACAGATACGCAGTATTTT
TRBJ1-5 | . | TRBV6-5 | TRBD1 | CASRPRQGYQPQHF | TGTGCCAGCAGGCCCCGACAGGGATATCAGCCCCAGCATTTT
TRBJ1-2 | . | TRBV4-3 | . | CASSPESDRTGYGYTF | TGCGCCAGCAGCCCTGAGAGTGACAGGACCGGCTATGGCTACACCTTC
TRBJ2-5 | few | TRBV30 | . | CAWSPGGEETQYF | TGTGCCTGGAGTCCCGGGGGCGAAGAGACCCAGTACTTC